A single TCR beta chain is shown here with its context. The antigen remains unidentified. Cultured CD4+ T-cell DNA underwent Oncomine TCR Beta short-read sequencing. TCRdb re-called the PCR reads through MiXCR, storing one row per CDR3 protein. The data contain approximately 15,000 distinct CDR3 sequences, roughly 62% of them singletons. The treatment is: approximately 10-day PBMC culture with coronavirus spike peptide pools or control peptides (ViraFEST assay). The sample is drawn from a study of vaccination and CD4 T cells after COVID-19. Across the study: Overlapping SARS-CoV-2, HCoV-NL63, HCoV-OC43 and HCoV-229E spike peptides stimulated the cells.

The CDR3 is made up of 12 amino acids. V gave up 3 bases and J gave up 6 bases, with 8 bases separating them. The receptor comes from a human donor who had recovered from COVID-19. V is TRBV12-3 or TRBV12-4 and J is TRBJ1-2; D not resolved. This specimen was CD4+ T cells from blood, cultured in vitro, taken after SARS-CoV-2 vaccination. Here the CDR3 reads CASSFGRHGYTF. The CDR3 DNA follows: TGTGCCAGCAGTTTCGGGCGACATGGCTACACCTTC.